Presented here are 32 T cell receptor beta chains from one specimen sequenced in a study of memory CD4+ T cells and cytomegalovirus serostatus. Single viable CD3+CD4+CD8-CD45RO+ cells were sorted as the memory CD4+ T cells. The data were produced by immunoSEQ multiplex PCR, yet TCRdb's version contains in-frame clones alone and is incomplete. The table shows roughly 64,000 clones, with 70% to 80% occurring only once. Source material: memory CD4+ T cells from blood. These receptors were collected from an adult in good health and CMV-seronegative.

DNA of the CDR3: TGTGCCAGCAACAGGGTGGCTCTGCAGCCCCAGCATTTT. Translated: CASNRVALQPQHF. The chain uses TRBV2 and TRBJ1-5; D perhaps matches TRBD1 (6 bases). The germline V gene encodes CDR1 SNHLY and CDR2 FYNNEI. The V end was cut by 7 bases, the J end by 7 bases, with 14 bases between. This CDR3 region has 13 residues.

J is TRBJ2-1 and V is TRBV7-2; D is unclear. The CDR3 is made up of 14 amino acids. V gave up 2 bases and J gave up 7 bases, with 12 bases separating them. Germline lookup yields CDR1 SGHTA and CDR2 FQGNSA. For the CDR3, the DNA is TGTGCCAGCAGCTTAACTTCCCTAGATAATGAGCAGTTCTTC. This gives the protein CASSLTSLDNEQFF.

The rearrangement links TRBV28 to TRBJ2-1; 9 nucleotides agree with TRBD2. The V gene end was trimmed by 7 bases and the J gene end by 4 bases; junction bases not matched to a gene: 5. There are 14 residues in the CDR3. Germline V gives CDR1 MDHEN, CDR2 SYDVKM. CDR3 DNA sequence: TGTGCCAGCACACGGACTAGCGCGTACAATGAGCAGTTCTTC. The encoded protein is CASTRTSAYNEQFF.

V and J are TRBV18 and TRBJ1-4, with a weak D call TRBD1 (5 bases). V lost 2 bases and J lost 2, with 12 bases in between. The CDR3 spans 16 residues. Germline V gene sequence: CDR1 KGHSH, CDR2 LQKENI. CDR3 sequence reads: CASSPFQGPTNEKLFF. DNA for the CDR3: TGTGCCAGCTCACCATTTCAGGGCCCCACTAATGAAAAACTGTTTTTT.

The rearrangement joins TRBV29-1 to TRBJ2-2, with a possible D match to TRBD1 (6 bases). In germline, CDR1 is SQVTM, CDR2 ANQGSEA. V dropped 8 bases and J dropped 0 bases, with 13 bases sitting between them. CDR3 length equals 14 residues. CDR3 DNA: TGCAGCTATAAAACAGGGTCGAACACCGGGGAGCTGTTTTTT. Translation: CSYKTGSNTGELFF.

V usage is TRBV7-2 and J usage is TRBJ2-1; the D gene is possibly TRBD1 (5 bases). The CDR3 loop spans 13 amino acids. From germline, CDR1 is SGHTA and CDR2 FQGNSA. V was clipped by 3 bases and J by 4 bases, with 7 bases between them. DNA of the CDR3: TGTGCCAGCAGCTTTCAGGGTTACAATGAGCAGTTCTTC. Protein product: CASSFQGYNEQFF.

The CDR3 protein is CASSSSGGARPYPTGELFF. The CDR3 DNA follows: TGTGCCAGCAGCTCTTCAGGGGGCGCCCGACCATACCCCACCGGGGAGCTGTTTTTT. The chain links TRBV7-9 to TRBJ2-2; 8 bases are a match to TRBD1. V trimming: 4 bases; J trimming: 4 bases; junction bases outside the gene matches: 17. Germline loops: CDR1 SEHNR, CDR2 FQNEAQ (reference sequence). The CDR3 spans 19 residues. The full variable domain, its missing parts supplied by reference TRBV7-9 and TRBJ2-2, is DTGVSQNPRHKITKRGQNVTFRCDPISEHNRLYWYRQTLGQGPEFLTYFQNEAQLEKSRLLSDRFSAERPKGSFSTLEIQRTEQGDSAMYLCASSSSGGARPYPTGELFFGEGSRLTVL.

The chain uses TRBV29-1 and TRBJ1-1; D perhaps matches TRBD1 (5 bases). Trimming stripped 2 bases from V and 4 bases from J, with 11 bases between. Germline CDR1 SQVTM, CDR2 ANQGSEA. The CDR3 is 13 residues long. Here the CDR3 reads CSVEKGLSTEAFF. The CDR3 DNA reads TGCAGCGTTGAAAAGGGGTTAAGCACTGAAGCTTTCTTT. The full variable domain, completed using reference TRBV29-1 and TRBJ1-1, is SAVISQKPSRDICQRGTSLTIQCQVDSQVTMMFWYRQQPGQSLTLIATANQGSEATYESGFVIDKFPISRPNLTFSTLTVSNMSPEDSSIYLCSVEKGLSTEAFFGQGTRLTVV.

The chain joins TRBV9 to TRBJ2-5; 8 nucleotides agree with TRBD1. This CDR3 is built from 15 residues. V lost 0 bases and J lost 0; bases outside the gene matches: 1. Germline CDR1 is SGDLS and CDR2 is YYNGEE. This chain's CDR3 is CASSVGDRHQETQYF. The CDR3 nucleotides read TGTGCCAGCAGCGTAGGGGACAGGCACCAAGAGACCCAGTACTTC.

CDR3 sequence (DNA): TGTGCCAGCAGCTCACTAGCTACGGGAGCCGCAGATACGCAGTATTTT. Translation: CASSSLATGAADTQYF. The chain combines TRBV7-2 with TRBJ2-3; TRBD2 might be the D (6 bases). V lost 4 bases and J lost 4, with 18 bases in between. The CDR3 has 16 amino acids. Per germline, CDR1 SGHTA and CDR2 FQGNSA.

The CDR3 bases are TGTGCCAGCAGCACAATAGCGTTTGACGGGGAGCTGTTTTTT. The encoded protein is CASSTIAFDGELFF. The chain carries TRBV6-1 and TRBJ2-2, with a weak D call TRBD2 (5 bases). CDR1 MNHNS and CDR2 SASEGT come from the germline V gene. There are 14 residues in the CDR3. V lost 6 bases and J lost 7, with 15 bases in between.

This clone was observed once. The chain links TRBV10-1 to TRBJ1-1, with a weak D call TRBD1 (6 bases). Germline V gene data show CDR1 as WNHNN and CDR2 as SYGVQD (reference sequence). Trimming removed 3 bases from V and 1 base from J, with 12 bases in between. This CDR3 is 15 amino acids long. Written as DNA, the CDR3 is TGCGCCAGCAGTGATCCTACAGGGCCGAACACTGAAGCTTTCTTT. This sequence encodes CASSDPTGPNTEAFF.

For the CDR3, the DNA is TGTGCCAGCAGCCACCGGGACAGGGAGGCCACTGAAGCTTTCTTT. Protein product: CASSHRDREATEAFF. The J gene is TRBJ1-1, the V gene TRBV5-8, with 9 bases identical to TRBD1. The germline gives CDR1 SGHTS, CDR2 YDEGEE. With V trimmed by 4 bases and J by 4 bases, 8 bases remained unmatched. The CDR3 extends over 15 amino acids.

This clone occurred a few times. This chain links TRBV28 with TRBJ1-2; 7 bases map to TRBD1. This CDR3 spans 13 amino acids. The junction had 5 bases not matched to a gene; V was cut back by 6 bases and J by 4 bases. The germline V gene encodes CDR1 MDHEN and CDR2 SYDVKM. The CDR3 loop reads CASRLQGIYGYTF. In nucleotides, the CDR3 is TGTGCCAGCAGATTACAGGGGATCTATGGCTACACCTTC.

The sample holds one count of this clone. The chain links TRBV7-9 to TRBJ2-1; TRBD1 agrees at 9 bases. Germline-derived CDR1 and CDR2 are SEHNR and FQNEAQ (reference sequence). CDR3 length: 16 residues. The V gene end was trimmed by 4 bases and the J gene end by 8 bases; junction bases not matched to a gene: 12. The CDR3 loop is CASSYTPGQGKHEQFF. In DNA, the CDR3 is TGTGCCAGCAGCTATACACCGGGACAGGGTAAGCATGAGCAGTTCTTC. Filled out from reference TRBV7-9 and TRBJ2-1, the complete variable domain reads DTGVSQNPRHKITKRGQNVTFRCDPISEHNRLYWYRQTLGQGPEFLTYFQNEAQLEKSRLLSDRFSAERPKGSFSTLEIQRTEQGDSAMYLCASSYTPGQGKHEQFFGPGTRLTVL.

This clone was counted only a few times. The chain recombines TRBV28 with TRBJ1-1, with D unresolved. The CDR3 covers 11 residues. Per the germline V gene, CDR1 is MDHEN and CDR2 is SYDVKM. V lost 6 bases and J 2 bases, leaving 4 bases between the germline ends. Written as DNA, the CDR3 is TGTGCCAGCAGCGTTAACACTGAAGCTTTCTTT. Its translation: CASSVNTEAFF.

This chain connects TRBV5-1 to TRBJ2-1; 10 bases map to TRBD2. The CDR3 is 15 amino acids. The V segment lost 5 bases and the J segment 9 bases; nucleotides outside the gene matches: 11. CDR1 and CDR2 from the germline V gene are SGHRS and YFSETQ. CDR3 in DNA: TGCGCCAGCAGTATGCAAAGCGGGAGGGTAAGTGAGCAGTTCTTC. Translated: CASSMQSGRVSEQFF. Full variable domain (rest looked up from reference TRBV5-1 and TRBJ2-1): KAGVTQTPRYLIKTRGQQVTLSCSPISGHRSVSWYQQTPGQGLQFLFEYFSETQRNKGNFPGRFSGRQFSNSRSEMNVSTLELGDSALYLCASSMQSGRVSEQFFGPGTRLTVL.

This clone was seen once. The V gene is TRBV6-5, the J gene TRBJ2-3; D not certain. The CDR3 consists of 13 residues. The germline gives CDR1 MNHEY, CDR2 SVGAGI. The V gene lost 6 bases and the J gene lost 3 bases, with 10 bases spanning the gap. This CDR3 is CASSPLLTDTQYF. The CDR3 nucleotides read TGTGCCAGCAGCCCGTTACTTACAGATACGCAGTATTTT.

This clone showed up just a few times. The chain uses TRBV30 and TRBJ1-1, with D unclear. From germline, CDR1 is GTSNPN and CDR2 SVGIG (reference sequence). The CDR3 totals 14 residues. Trimming cost V 0 bases and J 5 bases, with 13 bases left between them. As DNA, the CDR3 is TGTGCCTGGAGTGTACCGGGGTATCGGACTGAAGCTTTCTTT. It codes for CAWSVPGYRTEAFF.

The rearrangement uses TRBV29-1 and TRBJ2-7, with TRBD1 matching over 7 bases. The CDR3 consists of 13 residues. With 5 bases clipped from V and 3 bases from J, the junction kept 7 bases outside the gene matches. Looked up from germline, CDR1 is SQVTM and CDR2 is ANQGSEA. CDR3 sequence (DNA): TGCAGCGTTTCGGGACAGATGGGCTACGAGCAGTACTTC. As protein: CSVSGQMGYEQYF.

V is TRBV6-1 and J is TRBJ2-7; possibly TRBD2 for D (5 bases). CDR3 length: 13 residues. The V and J ends lost 6 bases and 3 bases respectively, with 12 bases between them. Germline values: CDR1 MNHNS, CDR2 SASEGT. Here the CDR3 DNA reads TGTGCCAGCAGCGCCGGGAAACTCTACGAGCAGTACTTC. Protein: CASSAGKLYEQYF.

This clone has more than one count but fewer than ten. CDR3: CASSQDRLAGGGSEQFF. CDR3 nucleotide sequence: TGCGCCAGCAGCCAAGATAGGCTAGCGGGAGGTGGAAGTGAGCAGTTCTTC. This chain links TRBV4-1 with TRBJ2-1, with TRBD2 matching 11 bases. This CDR3 is built from 17 residues. The junction had 10 bases not matched to a gene; V was cut back by 0 bases and J by 9 bases. Germline V CDR1 and CDR2: MGHRA, YSYEKL.

The rearrangement joins TRBV4-2 to TRBJ1-6; D gene ambiguous. V dropped 0 bases and J dropped 10 bases, with 19 bases sitting between them. The CDR3 is 17 amino acids. Germline CDR1 is LGHNA and CDR2 is YNFKEQ. This chain's CDR3 is CASSQDYLAAAPSPLHF. The CDR3 DNA follows: TGTGCCAGCAGCCAAGATTATCTAGCGGCAGCCCCATCACCCCTCCACTTT.

The chain is built from TRBV4-3 and TRBJ1-2; 12 nucleotides agree with TRBD1. The J segment lost 6 bases and the V segment lost 4 bases, leaving 12 bases of the junction unmatched. The CDR3 consists of 17 residues. From germline, CDR1 is LGHNA and CDR2 YSLEER. The CDR3 DNA sequence: TGCGCCAGCAGCCCCGGGACAGGGGGCGTACTTGTTGATGGCTACACCTTC. This encodes CASSPGTGGVLVDGYTF.

The CDR3 protein is CASSGGQYNEQFF. The CDR3 bases are TGTGCCAGCAGTGGGGGACAATACAATGAGCAGTTCTTC. The gene calls are TRBV2 and TRBJ2-1; D perhaps matches TRBD1 (6 bases). The CDR3 loop spans 13 amino acids. Trimming cost V 4 bases and J 4 bases, with 8 bases left between them. CDR1 SNHLY and CDR2 FYNNEI come from the germline V gene.

This rearrangement joins TRBV5-4 to TRBJ1-6; D may be TRBD1 (5 bases). Germline CDR1 SGHNT, CDR2 YYREEE (reference sequence). Trimming took 0 bases from V and 14 from J, leaving 27 bases between them. This CDR3 is 18 amino acids long. The CDR3, as DNA: TGTGCCAGCAGCTTGGGGGGAGGGGTGCGGCGGGAGGATCCAGCCCTCCACTTT. Protein sequence: CASSLGGGVRREDPALHF.

The rearrangement uses TRBV6-1 and TRBJ1-6; D is unclear. The CDR3 has 12 amino acids. Per germline, CDR1 MNHNS and CDR2 SASEGT. V lost 0 bases, J lost 18 bases, and 12 bases lay in between. The CDR3 loop is CASSEATPNHHF. CDR3 DNA sequence: TGTGCCAGCAGTGAAGCGACCCCGAACCACCACTTT.

The chain uses TRBV19 and TRBJ1-1, with D perhaps TRBD1 (6 bases). V was cut by 5 bases and J by 1 base, with 14 bases left in between. CDR3 length: 15 residues. Germline CDR1 reads LNHDA; CDR2 reads SQIVND (reference sequence). The CDR3 bases are TGTGCCAGTAGTCCCCGCCGGGGGGCGAACACTGAAGCTTTCTTT. The encoded protein is CASSPRRGANTEAFF.

The V gene is TRBV5-6, the J gene TRBJ2-7, with D hard to call. V was trimmed by 1 base and J by 5 bases, leaving 10 bases between them. The CDR3 is 13 residues long. Germline values: CDR1 SGHDT, CDR2 YYEEEE. The CDR3 sequence: CASSLTIYDEQYF. Here the CDR3 DNA reads TGTGCCAGCAGCTTGACGATTTATGACGAGCAGTACTTC.

This chain uses TRBV28 with TRBJ1-1; unclear D gene. The V and J ends lost 6 bases and 6 bases respectively, with 8 bases between them. Per germline, CDR1 MDHEN and CDR2 SYDVKM. There are 11 residues in the CDR3. CDR3: CASSRASEAFF. The CDR3 nucleotides are TGTGCCAGCAGCCGGGCCTCTGAAGCTTTCTTT.

CDR3 protein: CASSLRTLGTGGYNEQFF. The CDR3 bases are TGTGCCAGCTCACTCCGCACCCTCGGGACAGGGGGCTACAATGAGCAGTTCTTC. The chain links TRBV18 to TRBJ2-1, with 11 bases lining up with TRBD1. Germline V CDR1 and CDR2: KGHSH, LQKENI. V was pared by 4 bases and J by 3 bases, with 11 bases of the junction left unmatched. The CDR3 runs 18 residues. The complete variable domain, with remaining parts taken from reference TRBV18 and TRBJ2-1, reads NAGVMQNPRHLVRRRGQEARLRCSPMKGHSHVYWYRQLPEEGLKFMVYLQKENIIDESGMPKERFSAEFPKEGPSILRIQQVVRGDSAAYFCASSLRTLGTGGYNEQFFGPGTRLTVL.

This clone was counted between two and nine times. The chain has TRBV6-1 and TRBJ1-2; D unresolved. CDR3 length equals 13 residues. Germline assignment: CDR1 MNHNS and CDR2 SASEGT. Trimming took off 3 bases at V and 0 bases at J, with 5 bases between the two ends. CDR3 DNA sequence: TGTGCCAGCAGTGAGACCACTAACTATGGCTACACCTTC. Amino acid sequence: CASSETTNYGYTF.